Sequencing of this T cell receptor beta chain was carried out in a study of blood T cell repertoires in COVID-19. Overall study context: Donors in the United States, Italy and Spain gave samples during acute or convalescent COVID-19. PBMCs, B-cell-depleted T cells, or T cells provided the cDNA or gDNA that made up the material.

Germline V gene data show CDR1 as PRHDT and CDR2 as FYEKMQ (reference sequence). Trimming cost V 5 bases and J 7 bases, with 9 bases left between them. The CDR3 extends over 11 amino acids. As handled by the study authors: Reference gene primer amplification yielded estimated nucleated cell counts. Here immunoSEQ multiplex PCR was the method, and the copy in TCRdb shows in-frame clones only, minus some. D and trimming come from the DNA, and the V and J calls and clone size come from that table. This table holds roughly 110,000 clones, 86% found once. The TCR originated in a man between 35 and 55 years old with acute or convalescent COVID-19. Sequencing used peripheral blood. The chain uses TRBV13 and TRBJ2-7; TRBD1 might be the D (6 bases). The CDR3 spells CASSRGQEQYF. CDR3 in DNA: TGTGCCAGCAGCAGAGGACAGGAGCAGTACTTC.